This T cell receptor (beta chain) was observed in a study of T cells in Graves' hyperthyroidism and ophthalmopathy. With regard to this clonotype: The antigen is unknown.

The study's findings and limits: In the blood, most expanded thyroid clonotypes above 0.001 appeared as well.

Exclusions: uncontrolled infection, other autoimmune disease, pregnancy, lactation. Approximately 9.3 ml of fresh peripheral blood supplied the PBMCs. Germline V gives CDR1 LGHNA, CDR2 YSLEER. The CDR3 loop spans 15 amino acids. V shed 4 bases, J shed 5 bases, and the junction held 5 bases outside the gene matches. RNA transcripts yielded amplified TCR beta CDR3 regions. When the TCR CDR3 underwent first-round RT-PCR, the HTBI primer set was used. TCRdb reprocessed the multiplex PCR reads with MiXCR, giving one entry per CDR3 protein. Of roughly 520,000 distinct CDR3 sequences detected, approximately 25% appear once; the ten largest clones hold roughly 12%.

The sequenced sample was blood. V is TRBV4-3 and J is TRBJ2-5, with TRBD1 identical over 12 bases. The origin of this receptor is a woman aged 30 to 39 with Graves' ophthalmopathy. CDR3 DNA sequence: TGCGCCAGCAGCCCCCGGGACAGGGGGCTTGAGACCCAGTACTTC. Its translation: CASSPRDRGLETQYF.